One sample yielded the 24 T cell receptor beta chains listed below, sequenced in a study of T cell responses to AZD1222 COVID-19 vaccine. Profiled with immunoSEQ multiplex PCR; TCRdb holds only in-frame clones, not every one. The sample gives 80,000 or so clones, 85% to 90% of which show up once; about 5.7% is in the top ten. Sequencing was performed on peripheral blood, taken on day 0 of AZD1222 vaccination. The receptors here all came from an adult in good health.

The chain has TRBV13 and TRBJ1-1; D is perhaps TRBD1 (6 bases). Per the germline V gene, CDR1 is PRHDT and CDR2 is FYEKMQ (reference sequence). This CDR3 region has 17 residues. The V and J ends lost 1 base and 6 bases respectively, with 21 bases between them. CDR3 loop: CASSLEAQGRWASEAFF. The CDR3 DNA is TGTGCCAGCAGCTTAGAAGCCCAGGGGCGTTGGGCATCTGAAGCTTTCTTT.

The chain couples TRBV4-1 to TRBJ2-7; D perhaps matches TRBD2 (5 bases). The CDR3 has 13 amino acids. Trimming left V 4 bases short and J 2 bases short, with 9 bases between. The germline CDR1 and CDR2 sequences are MGHRA and YSYEKL. The CDR3 coding sequence is TGCGCCAGCAGCCCCGGGGTTCCCTACGAGCAGTACTTC. Its translation is CASSPGVPYEQYF.

V usage is TRBV21-1 and J usage is TRBJ1-3. TRBV21-1 is listed as a pseudogene. The CDR3 loop spans 17 amino acids. This chain's CDR3 is CASSTPGPRLSGNTIYF. CDR3 coding DNA: TGTGCCAGCAGCACCCCGGGCCCCAGGTTATCCGGAAACACCATATATTTT.

V and J are TRBV7-2 and TRBJ2-7, with a possible D match to TRBD2 (6 bases). CDR1 is SGHTA and CDR2 is FQGNSA in the germline V gene. There are 14 residues in the CDR3. V shed 0 bases and J shed 2 bases, with 8 bases lying between them. DNA of the CDR3: TGTGCCAGCAGCTTAGCGCGGGGTACCTACGAGCAGTACTTC. Its translation: CASSLARGTYEQYF.

The rearrangement links TRBV4-2 to TRBJ1-2; 10 bases map to TRBD1. This CDR3 is 17 amino acids long. The germline V gene has CDR1 LGHNA and CDR2 YNFKEQ. V lost 4 bases, J lost 4 bases, and 12 bases stayed unmatched. The CDR3 nucleotides read TGTGCCAGCAGCCCCCGGACAGGGGGGCTGAACGCCTATGGCTACACCTTC. The encoded protein is CASSPRTGGLNAYGYTF.

Only a few counts were recorded for this clone. The chain is built from TRBV13 and TRBJ1-3; maybe TRBD1 (5 bases). CDR1 PRHDT and CDR2 FYEKMQ come from the germline V gene (reference sequence). V lost 6 bases, J lost 4 bases, and 22 bases lay in between. The CDR3 extends over 17 amino acids. CDR3 coding DNA: TGTGCCAGCAGACAATTTGGGGTCGGGGGGAAAGGAAACACCATATATTTT. Translated: CASRQFGVGGKGNTIYF.

This chain uses TRBV4-1 with TRBJ2-7; 9 bases align to TRBD2. This CDR3 comprises 15 residues. Germline V gene sequence: CDR1 MGHRA, CDR2 YSYEKL. V was clipped by 1 base and J by 4 bases; unmatched bases: 5. This chain's CDR3 is CASSQGQLAGYEQYF. The CDR3 bases are TGCGCCAGCAGCCAAGGTCAGCTAGCGGGGTACGAGCAGTACTTC.

CDR3 sequence reads: CASSFGGDYGYTF. The CDR3 DNA sequence: TGTGCCAGCAGTTTTGGAGGGGACTATGGCTACACCTTC. The V gene is TRBV28, the J gene TRBJ1-2; a possible D gene is TRBD1 (5 bases). Between the trimmed V and J ends, which lost 3 bases and 3 bases, there was a span of 8 bases. This CDR3 contains 13 residues. Germline CDR1 is MDHEN and CDR2 is SYDVKM.

This clone was seen once. This chain connects TRBV4-1 to TRBJ2-7, with a possible D match to TRBD2 (5 bases). The CDR3 extends over 13 amino acids. V shed 5 bases and J shed 1 base, with 9 bases lying between them. Germline V gives CDR1 MGHRA, CDR2 YSYEKL. The CDR3 loop is CASSTGVSYEQYF. As DNA, the CDR3 is TGCGCCAGCAGCACCGGGGTGTCCTACGAGCAGTACTTC.

The chain joins TRBV19 to TRBJ1-1; TRBD1 might be the D (6 bases). V was trimmed by 3 bases and J by 6 bases, leaving 17 bases between them. Germline CDR1 reads LNHDA; CDR2 reads SQIVND (reference sequence). The CDR3 spans 15 residues. In DNA, the CDR3 is TGTGCCAGTAGTATCCTTTCATCAGGGGATCCTGAAGCTTTCTTT. Translation gives CASSILSSGDPEAFF.

Concerning this clone itself: Sequence at one end of the junction differs from germline and may be a read error. The chain is built from TRBV6-5 and TRBJ2-3, with TRBD2 matching 9 bases. Germline lookup yields CDR1 MNHEY and CDR2 SVGAGI. This CDR3 is 15 amino acids long. CDR3 sequence reads: CASSLAGTSIDTQYF. The CDR3, as DNA: TGTGCCAGCAGCTTGGCGGGGACTAGCATAGATACGCAGTATTTT.

This clone was seen only once. This sequence joins TRBV9 and TRBJ1-6; TRBD1 aligns across 7 bases. J gave up 5 bases and V 4 bases, and 6 bases lay outside the gene matches. Germline CDR1 and CDR2: SGDLS and YYNGEE. This CDR3 has 15 residues. In DNA, the CDR3 is TGTGCCAGCAGCAAGGGGGCCATTGATAATTCACCCCTCCACTTT. Amino acid sequence: CASSKGAIDNSPLHF.

The chain uses TRBV7-2 and TRBJ1-1, with D hard to call. Trimming cost V 8 bases and J 14 bases, with 24 bases left between them. This CDR3 spans 13 amino acids. The germline V gene has CDR1 SGHTA and CDR2 FQGNSA. CDR3 nucleotide sequence: TGTGCCAGCCACACCTCCCCGCAAGGGCCGATATTCTTT. Encoded protein: CASHTSPQGPIFF.

The DNA for the CDR3 is TGTGCCAGCAACCTCATGGACACTGGCTACACCTTC. Its protein product is CASNLMDTGYTF. The rearrangement uses TRBV7-9 and TRBJ1-2, with D maybe TRBD1 (5 bases). There are 12 residues in the CDR3. Trimming stripped 7 bases from V and 7 bases from J, with 13 bases between. The V gene's germline CDR1 is SEHNR and CDR2 FQNEAQ (reference sequence).

The chain carries TRBV9 and TRBJ2-1, with D possibly matching TRBD2 (5 bases). There are 13 residues in the CDR3. Trimming cost V 1 base and J 5 bases, with 7 bases left between them. Germline-derived CDR1 and CDR2 are SGDLS and YYNGEE. CDR3 sequence (DNA): TGTGCCAGCAGCGTATTCGGGGACAATGAGCAGTTCTTC. Translating it yields CASSVFGDNEQFF.

This chain links TRBV10-3 with TRBJ2-7; possible D gene TRBD1, 6 bases. V was clipped by 10 bases and J by 6 bases, with 16 bases between them. Germline lookup yields CDR1 ENHRY and CDR2 SYGVKD. The CDR3 extends over 12 amino acids. The CDR3 here is CATNPQGREQYF. The CDR3 nucleotides are TGTGCCACCAACCCACAGGGTCGCGAGCAGTACTTC.

The chain combines TRBV5-6 with TRBJ1-1; the D is unclear. The CDR3 consists of 13 residues. Trimming cost V 6 bases and J 1 base, with 10 bases left between them. Germline CDR1 is SGHDT and CDR2 is YYEEEE. The CDR3 DNA reads TGTGCCAGCACCTCGGACCAGAACACTGAAGCTTTCTTT. Translated, it gives CASTSDQNTEAFF.

The chain carries TRBV7-2 and TRBJ1-1; TRBD1 aligns across 7 bases. J was trimmed by 1 base and V by 5 bases; bases with no gene match: 4. This CDR3 has 14 amino acids. Per the germline V gene, CDR1 is SGHTA and CDR2 is FQGNSA. The CDR3 spells CASSIDRANTEAFF. CDR3 coding DNA: TGTGCCAGCAGCATCGACAGGGCGAACACTGAAGCTTTCTTT. Looking up the rest from reference TRBV7-2 and TRBJ1-1 gives the full variable domain: GAGVSQSPSNKVTEKGKDVELRCDPISGHTALYWYRQSLGQGLEFLIYFQGNSAPDKSGLPSDRFSAERTGGSVSTLTIQRTQQEDSAVYLCASSIDRANTEAFFGQGTRLTVV.

This rearrangement joins TRBV11-2 to TRBJ1-1, with D unclear. CDR1 and CDR2 from the germline V gene are SGHAT and FQNNGV. The CDR3 runs to 13 residues. CDR3 sequence reads: CPTKRLGETEAFF. CDR3 nucleotides: TGTCCCACCAAACGACTCGGGGAGACTGAAGCTTTCTTT.

The chain uses TRBV5-4 and TRBJ2-7; D possibly uses TRBD1 or TRBD2 (5 bases each). Deletions cut 5 bases from V and 4 bases from J, with 16 bases between. The germline CDR1 and CDR2 sequences are SGHNT and YYREEE (reference sequence). This CDR3 is 14 amino acids long. The CDR3 DNA sequence: TGTGCCAGCAGTGCGTGGGGGTCCCGTTACGAGCAGTACTTC. Protein sequence: CASSAWGSRYEQYF.

This clone was picked up one time. This chain connects TRBV6-5 to TRBJ1-5; D gene unclear. This CDR3 is 13 amino acids long. The V end lost 2 bases, the J end lost 3 bases, and 5 bases lay between the germline ends. In germline, CDR1 is MNHEY, CDR2 SVGAGI. CDR3 loop: CASSYRVNQPQHF. Here the CDR3 DNA reads TGTGCCAGCAGTTACCGGGTCAATCAGCCCCAGCATTTT.

The CDR3 nucleotides are TGTGCCAGCAGTTTAACAGGAGATGAAGCTTTCTTT. This gives the protein CASSLTGDEAFF. The rearrangement uses TRBV7-9 and TRBJ1-1; the D gene is possibly TRBD1 (5 bases). The CDR3 runs to 12 residues. Germline V CDR1 and CDR2: SEHNR, FQNEAQ (reference sequence). Trimming stripped 6 bases from V and 7 bases from J, with 12 bases between.

The rearrangement uses TRBV5-1 and TRBJ2-5, with D perhaps given as TRBD1 or TRBD2 (6 bases each). V was clipped by 4 bases and J by 0 bases, with 13 bases between them. This CDR3 contains 15 residues. Per germline, CDR1 SGHRS and CDR2 YFSETQ. In DNA, the CDR3 is TGCGCCAGCAGCGGGGGGCGGGGAAACCAAGAGACCCAGTACTTC. It yields the protein CASSGGRGNQETQYF.

The chain recombines TRBV6-2 or TRBV6-3 with TRBJ1-2, with 7 bases identical to TRBD1. CDR1 is MNHEY, CDR2 SVGEGT, per germline. CDR3 length equals 15 residues. V was pared by 3 bases and J by 2 bases, with 6 bases of the junction left unmatched. In nucleotides, the CDR3 is TGTGCCAGCAGTTATTCCGGACAGGAGAACTATGGCTACACCTTC. Protein: CASSYSGQENYGYTF.